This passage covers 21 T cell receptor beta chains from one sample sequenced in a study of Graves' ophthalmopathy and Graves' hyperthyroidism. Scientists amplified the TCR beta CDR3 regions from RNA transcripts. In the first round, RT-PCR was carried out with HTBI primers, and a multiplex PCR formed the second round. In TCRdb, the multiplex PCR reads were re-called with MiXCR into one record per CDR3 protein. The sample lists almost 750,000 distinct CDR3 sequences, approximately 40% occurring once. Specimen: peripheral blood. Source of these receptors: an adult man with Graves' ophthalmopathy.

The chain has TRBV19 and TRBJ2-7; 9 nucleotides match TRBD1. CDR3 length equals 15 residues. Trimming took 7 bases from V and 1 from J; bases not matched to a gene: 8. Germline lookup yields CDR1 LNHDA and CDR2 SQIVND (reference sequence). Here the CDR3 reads CASTPGDRASYEQYF. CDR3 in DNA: TGTGCCAGTACCCCAGGGGACAGGGCTTCCTACGAGCAGTACTTC. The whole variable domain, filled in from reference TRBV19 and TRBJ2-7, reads DGGITQSPKYLFRKEGQNVTLSCEQNLNHDAMYWYRQDPGQGLRLIYYSQIVNDFQKGDIAEGYSVSREKKESFPLTVTSAQKNPTAFYLCASTPGDRASYEQYFGPGTRLTVT.

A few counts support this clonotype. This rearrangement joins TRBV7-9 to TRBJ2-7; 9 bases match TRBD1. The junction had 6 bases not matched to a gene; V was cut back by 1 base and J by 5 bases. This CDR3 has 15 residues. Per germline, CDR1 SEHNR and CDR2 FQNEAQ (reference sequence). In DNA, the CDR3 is TGTGCCAGCAGCTTAGACGGACAGGGGTTCAACGAGCAGTACTTC. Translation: CASSLDGQGFNEQYF. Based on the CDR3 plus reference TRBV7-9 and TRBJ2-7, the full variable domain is DTGVSQNPRHKITKRGQNVTFRCDPISEHNRLYWYRQTLGQGPEFLTYFQNEAQLEKSRLLSDRFSAERPKGSFSTLEIQRTEQGDSAMYLCASSLDGQGFNEQYFGPGTRLTVT.

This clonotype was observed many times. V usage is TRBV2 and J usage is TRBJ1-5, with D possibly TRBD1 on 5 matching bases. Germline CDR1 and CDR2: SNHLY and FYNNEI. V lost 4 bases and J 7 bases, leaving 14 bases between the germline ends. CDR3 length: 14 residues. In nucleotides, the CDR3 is TGTGCCAGCAGTGGTGACAGACTTGGCCAGCCCCAGCATTTT. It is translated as CASSGDRLGQPQHF.

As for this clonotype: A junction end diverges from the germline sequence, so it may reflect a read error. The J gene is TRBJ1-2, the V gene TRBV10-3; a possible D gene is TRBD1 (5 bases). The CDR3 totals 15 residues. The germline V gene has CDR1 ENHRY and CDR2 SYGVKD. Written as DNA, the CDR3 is TGTGCCAGCAGTGCCTACAGGAGCGTGAACTATGGCTACACCTTC. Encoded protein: CASSAYRSVNYGYTF.

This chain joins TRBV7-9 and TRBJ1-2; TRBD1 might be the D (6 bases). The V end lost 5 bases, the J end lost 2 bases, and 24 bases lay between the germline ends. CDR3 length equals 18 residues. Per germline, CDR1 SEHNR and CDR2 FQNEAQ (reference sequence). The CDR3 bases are TGTGCCAGCAGCCCGGTAACGCCTACTACCGGGACAAACTATGGCTACACCTTC. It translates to CASSPVTPTTGTNYGYTF.

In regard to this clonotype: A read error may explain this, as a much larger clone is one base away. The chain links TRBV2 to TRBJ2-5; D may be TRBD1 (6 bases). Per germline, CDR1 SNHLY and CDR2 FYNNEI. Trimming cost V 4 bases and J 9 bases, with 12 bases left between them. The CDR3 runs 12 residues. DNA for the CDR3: TGTGCCAGCAGTGGAGGGAAGGGGGCCCAGTACTTC. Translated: CASSGGKGAQYF.

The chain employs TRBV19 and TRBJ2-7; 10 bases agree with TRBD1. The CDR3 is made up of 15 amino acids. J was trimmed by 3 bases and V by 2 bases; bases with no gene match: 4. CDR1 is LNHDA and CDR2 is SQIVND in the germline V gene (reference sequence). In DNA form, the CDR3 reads TGTGCCAGTAGTATATCCGGGACAGGGGACTACGAGCAGTACTTC. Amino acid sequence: CASSISGTGDYEQYF.

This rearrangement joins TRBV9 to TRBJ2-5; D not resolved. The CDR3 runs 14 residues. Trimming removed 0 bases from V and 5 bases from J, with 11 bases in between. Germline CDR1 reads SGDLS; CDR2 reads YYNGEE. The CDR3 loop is CASSVDQVRETQYF. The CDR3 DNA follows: TGTGCCAGCAGCGTAGACCAAGTTCGGGAGACCCAGTACTTC.

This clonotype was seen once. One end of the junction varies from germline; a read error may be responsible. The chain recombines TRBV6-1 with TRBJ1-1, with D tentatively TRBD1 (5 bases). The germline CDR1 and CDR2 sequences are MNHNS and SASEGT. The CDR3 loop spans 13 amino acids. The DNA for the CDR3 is TGTGCCATCAGTGAGCGGGACGATATTGAAGCTTTCTTT. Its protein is CAISERDDIEAFF.

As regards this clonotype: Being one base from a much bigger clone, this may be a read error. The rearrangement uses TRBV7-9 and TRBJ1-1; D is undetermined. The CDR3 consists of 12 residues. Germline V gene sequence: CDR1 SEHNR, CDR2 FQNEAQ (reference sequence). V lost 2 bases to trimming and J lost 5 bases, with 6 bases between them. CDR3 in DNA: TGTGCCAGCAGCTTATTATTTACTGAAGCTTTCTTT. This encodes CASSLLFTEAFF.

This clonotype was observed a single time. The CDR3 region has the DNA TGCAGTGCTAGTCCGACAGAGTCCTACGAGCAGTACTTC. Amino acid sequence: CSASPTESYEQYF. The chain carries TRBV20-1 and TRBJ2-7; a possible D gene is TRBD1 (5 bases). V was clipped by 3 bases and J by 1 base, with 10 bases between them. Germline loops: CDR1 DFQATT, CDR2 SNEGSKA (reference sequence). CDR3 size: 13 residues.

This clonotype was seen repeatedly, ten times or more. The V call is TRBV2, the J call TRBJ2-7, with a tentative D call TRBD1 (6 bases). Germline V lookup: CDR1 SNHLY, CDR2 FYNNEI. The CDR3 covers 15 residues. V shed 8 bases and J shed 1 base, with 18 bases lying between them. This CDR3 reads CASGKQGATSYEQYF. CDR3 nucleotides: TGTGCCAGCGGGAAACAGGGTGCCACTTCCTACGAGCAGTACTTC.

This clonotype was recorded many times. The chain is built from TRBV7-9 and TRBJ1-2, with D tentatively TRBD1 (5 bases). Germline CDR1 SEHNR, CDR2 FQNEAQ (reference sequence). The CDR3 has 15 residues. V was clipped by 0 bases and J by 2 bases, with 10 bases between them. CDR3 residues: CASSLAGDGNYGYTF. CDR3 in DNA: TGTGCCAGCAGCTTAGCAGGGGACGGCAACTATGGCTACACCTTC.

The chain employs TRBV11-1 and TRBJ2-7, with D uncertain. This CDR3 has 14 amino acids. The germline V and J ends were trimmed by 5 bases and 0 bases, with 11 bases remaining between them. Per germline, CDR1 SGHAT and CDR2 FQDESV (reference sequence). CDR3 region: CASSASVGSYEQYF. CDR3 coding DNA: TGTGCCAGCAGCGCAAGTGTGGGCTCCTACGAGCAGTACTTC.

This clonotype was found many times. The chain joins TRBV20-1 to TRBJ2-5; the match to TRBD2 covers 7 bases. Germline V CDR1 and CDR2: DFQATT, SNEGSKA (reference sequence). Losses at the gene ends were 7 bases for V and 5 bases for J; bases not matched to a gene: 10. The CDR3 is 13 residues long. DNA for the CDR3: TGCAGTGTTAGCCGGGGGGAAGGGGAGACCCAGTACTTC. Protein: CSVSRGEGETQYF.

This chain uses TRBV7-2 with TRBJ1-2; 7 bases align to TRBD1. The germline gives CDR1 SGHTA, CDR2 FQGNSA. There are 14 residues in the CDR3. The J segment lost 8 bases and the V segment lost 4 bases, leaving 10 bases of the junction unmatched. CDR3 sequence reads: CASSWGQPREGYTF. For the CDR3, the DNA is TGTGCCAGCAGCTGGGGACAGCCTCGGGAAGGCTACACCTTC.

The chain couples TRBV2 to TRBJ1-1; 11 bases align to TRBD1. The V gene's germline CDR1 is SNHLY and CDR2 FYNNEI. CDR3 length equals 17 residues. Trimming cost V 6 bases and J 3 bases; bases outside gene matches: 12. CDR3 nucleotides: TGTGCCAGCAGGCTCGGGACAGGGGGATTAGGCTACACTGAAGCTTTCTTT. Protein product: CASRLGTGGLGYTEAFF.

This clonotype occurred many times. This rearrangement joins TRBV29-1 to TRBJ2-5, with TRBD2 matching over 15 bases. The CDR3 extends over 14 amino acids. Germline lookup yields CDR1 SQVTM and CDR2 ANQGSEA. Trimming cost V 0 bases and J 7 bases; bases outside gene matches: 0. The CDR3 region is CSVEEGLAGGTQYF. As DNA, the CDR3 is TGCAGCGTTGAAGAGGGACTAGCGGGGGGGACCCAGTACTTC.

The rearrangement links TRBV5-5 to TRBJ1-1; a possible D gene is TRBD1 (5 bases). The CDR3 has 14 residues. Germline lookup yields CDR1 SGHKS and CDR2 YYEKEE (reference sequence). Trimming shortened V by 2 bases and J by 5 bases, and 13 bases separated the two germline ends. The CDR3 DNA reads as TGTGCCAGCAGCTTCCCGACAGCCACAACTGAAGCTTTCTTT. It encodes CASSFPTATTEAFF.

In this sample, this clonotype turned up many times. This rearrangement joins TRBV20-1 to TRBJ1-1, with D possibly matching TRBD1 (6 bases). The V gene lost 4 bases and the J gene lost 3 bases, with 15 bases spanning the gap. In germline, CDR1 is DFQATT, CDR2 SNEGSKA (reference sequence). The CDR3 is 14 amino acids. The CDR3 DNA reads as TGCAGTGCTACCAACAGGGCAGCTTACACTGAAGCTTTCTTT. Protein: CSATNRAAYTEAFF.

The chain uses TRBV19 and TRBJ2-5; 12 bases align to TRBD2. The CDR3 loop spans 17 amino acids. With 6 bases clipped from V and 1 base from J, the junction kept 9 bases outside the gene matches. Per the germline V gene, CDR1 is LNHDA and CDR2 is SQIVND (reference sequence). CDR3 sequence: CASRQGRLAGAQETQYF. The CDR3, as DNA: TGTGCCAGTAGGCAAGGTAGACTAGCGGGGGCCCAAGAGACCCAGTACTTC. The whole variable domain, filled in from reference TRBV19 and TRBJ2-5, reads DGGITQSPKYLFRKEGQNVTLSCEQNLNHDAMYWYRQDPGQGLRLIYYSQIVNDFQKGDIAEGYSVSREKKESFPLTVTSAQKNPTAFYLCASRQGRLAGAQETQYFGPGTRLLVL.